The rows below give T cell receptor beta chains drawn from one sample of a study of cytomegalovirus exposure and HLA in healthy donors. TCRdb's copy holds only in-frame clones and misses some; the assay was immunoSEQ multiplex PCR. The sample shows about 230,000 clones, 82% of them seen only once. Sequenced: PBMCs. The receptors come from a middle-aged woman in good health and CMV-seronegative. Each CDR3 is given with its conserved first and last residue. A D gene is named only where the DNA matches it firmly.

15 | - | TRBJ1-4 | TRBV28 | CASNVLGRGNEKLFF | TGTGCCAGCAATGTATTAGGACGGGGGAATGAAAAACTGTTTTTT
14 | TRBD1 | TRBJ2-3 | TRBV4-1 | CASSQTGGADTQYF | TGCGCCAGCAGCCAAACAGGGGGCGCGGATACGCAGTATTTT
11 | - | TRBJ1-4 | TRBV29-1 | CSVRTYEKLFF | TGCAGCGTCCGGACTTATGAAAAACTGTTTTTT
14 | - | TRBJ1-5 | TRBV10-3 | CAIREDFSNQPQHF | TGTGCCATCAGAGAAGACTTTAGCAATCAGCCCCAGCATTTT
16 | TRBD1 | TRBJ2-7 | TRBV5-1 | CASSPGKGTGMFEQYF | TGCGCCAGCAGCCCCGGAAAGGGGACAGGGATGTTCGAGCAGTACTTC
14 | - | TRBJ1-2 | TRBV11-2 | CASTSVRSGAGYTF | TGTGCCAGCACCTCCGTCAGGTCAGGCGCCGGCTACACCTTC
14 | - | TRBJ2-3 | TRBV28 | CASRPRHRTDTQYF | TGTGCCAGCAGGCCTCGACACCGCACAGATACGCAGTATTTT
14 | - | TRBJ2-3 | TRBV9 | CASTLAAFTDTQYF | TGTGCCAGCACCTTAGCGGCCTTCACAGATACGCAGTATTTT
14 | TRBD1 | TRBJ1-3 | TRBV29-1 | CSVQGVDSGNTIYF | TGCAGCGTTCAGGGGGTGGACTCTGGAAACACCATATATTTT
16 | - | TRBJ1-2 | TRBV4-3 | CASSQGAGQLNYGYTF | TGCGCCAGCAGCCAGGGAGCTGGACAGCTTAACTATGGCTACACCTTC
13 | - | TRBJ1-1 | TRBV6-5 | CASSPGANTEAFF | TGTGCCAGCAGTCCGGGAGCCAACACTGAAGCTTTCTTT
13 | - | TRBJ1-5 | TRBV6-6 | CASTQGLDQPQHF | TGTGCCAGCACACAGGGTCTGGATCAGCCCCAGCATTTT
13 | - | TRBJ1-2 | TRBV7-9 | CASSTVGGSGYTF | TGTGCCAGCAGCACCGTAGGAGGCAGCGGCTACACCTTC
15 | - | TRBJ2-1 | TRBV25-1 | CASTDTGSSYNEQFF | TGTGCCAGCACTGATACAGGGAGCTCCTACAATGAGCAGTTCTTC
13 | - | TRBJ2-7 | TRBV2 | CASRTGTSYEQYF | TGTGCCAGCAGGACAGGAACTTCCTACGAGCAGTACTTC
15 | TRBD1 | TRBJ2-2 | TRBV5-6 | CASTYRGRTTGELFF | TGTGCCAGCACATACAGGGGGCGCACCACCGGGGAGCTGTTTTTT